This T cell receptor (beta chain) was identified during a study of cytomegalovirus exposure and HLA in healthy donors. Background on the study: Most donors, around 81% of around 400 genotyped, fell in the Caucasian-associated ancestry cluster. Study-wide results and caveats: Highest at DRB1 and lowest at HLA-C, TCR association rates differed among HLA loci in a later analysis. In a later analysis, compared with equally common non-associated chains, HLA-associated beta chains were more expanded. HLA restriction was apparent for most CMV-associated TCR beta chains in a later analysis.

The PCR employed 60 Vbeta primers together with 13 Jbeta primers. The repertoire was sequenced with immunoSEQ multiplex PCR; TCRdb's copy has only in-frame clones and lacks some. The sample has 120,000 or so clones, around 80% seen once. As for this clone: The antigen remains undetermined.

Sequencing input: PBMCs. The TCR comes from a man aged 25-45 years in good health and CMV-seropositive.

As DNA, the CDR3 is TGTGCCAGCAGCCAAGATATCGGGACAAGCCAATTTAGGGAGACCCAGTACTTC. Residues: CASSQDIGTSQFRETQYF. V is TRBV4-2 and J is TRBJ2-5; tentative D call: TRBD1 (6 bases). V dropped 0 bases and J dropped 5 bases, with 22 bases sitting between them. CDR3 length equals 18 residues. Per the germline V gene, CDR1 is LGHNA and CDR2 is YNFKEQ.